The sample holds one count of the clone carrying this TCR beta chain. The antigen remains unidentified. The V gene's germline CDR1 is LNHDA and CDR2 SQIVND (reference sequence). V gave up 4 bases and J gave up 6 bases, with 8 bases separating them. The CDR3 length is 12 residues. This sample is drawn from a study of T cell responses to AZD1222 COVID-19 vaccine. Study context: Second-dose schedules of about 4 or about 12 weeks were combined. Whole-study findings and limits: Clonal diversity was possibly underestimated; the donors were predominantly white British and more often female. The reported proportion of spike-specific TCRs targeting unmutated variant regions was nearly half. CD4 TCRs linked to vaccination spanned spike, dominating at 160-218 and 743-854.

Sequencing was performed with immunoSEQ multiplex PCR; in TCRdb, only in-frame clones are kept and a portion is missing. The sample holds 150,000 to 200,000 clones; roughly 94% are singletons and the top ten take approximately 0.6%. The specimen comprised peripheral blood, sampled on day 0 of AZD1222 vaccination. The sequence was collected from an adult in good health. The chain couples TRBV19 to TRBJ2-3; D unclear. The DNA for the CDR3 is TGTGCCAGTAGTACCCTGTGGGATACGCAGTATTTT. Its translation: CASSTLWDTQYF.